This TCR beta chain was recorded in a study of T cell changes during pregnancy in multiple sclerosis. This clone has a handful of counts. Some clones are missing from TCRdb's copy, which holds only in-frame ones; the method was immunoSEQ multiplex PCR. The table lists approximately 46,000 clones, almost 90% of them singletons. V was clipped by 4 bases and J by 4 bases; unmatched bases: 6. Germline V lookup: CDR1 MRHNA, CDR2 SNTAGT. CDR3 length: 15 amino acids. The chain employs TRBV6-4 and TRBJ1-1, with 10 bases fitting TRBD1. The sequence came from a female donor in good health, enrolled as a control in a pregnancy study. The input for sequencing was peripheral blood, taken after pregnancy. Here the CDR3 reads CASSVDRGRGTEAFF. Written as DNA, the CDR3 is TGTGCCAGCAGTGTTGACAGGGGGCGAGGCACTGAAGCTTTCTTT.